Listed below are T cell receptor beta chains from one sample, sequenced in a study of metastatic and nonmetastatic thyroid tumors. Using MiXCR, TCRdb re-called clones from the PCR reads. The data hold tens of thousands of clones, with about a sixth observed a single time. What was sequenced was blood. The origin of the receptors is a female donor with papillary thyroid cancer or a benign thyroid nodule (not recorded which). Some clones in this sample may be carry-over from other donors' samples. CDR3s include the opening cysteine and the closing phenylalanine or tryptophan. The D gene is left open where the match is weak. Part of the rows lack a size; the others show once, few, many or a class for expanded clones.

size	V	J	D	CDR3	DNA
many	TRBV15	TRBJ1-1	TRBD1	CATSREAGTGPTEAFF	TGTGCCACCAGCAGGGAAGCCGGGACAGGGCCCACTGAAGCTTTCTTT
many	TRBV7-9	TRBJ2-1	NA	CASSLRGGHDNEQFF	TGTGCCAGCAGCTTGAGGGGGGGGCACGACAATGAGCAGTTCTTC
few	TRBV29-1	TRBJ2-1	NA	CSATGEAGRFF	TGCAGCGCCACCGGGGAAGCAGGTCGGTTCTTC
many	TRBV7-2	TRBJ1-1	NA	CASSPGDRLRAFF	TGTGCCAGCAGCCCGGGGGACCGACTAAGGGCTTTCTTT
many	TRBV12-3/TRBV12-4	TRBJ1-2	NA	CASSLGRDNYGYTF	TGTGCCAGCAGTTTAGGGAGGGACAACTATGGCTACACCTTC
once	TRBV20-1	TRBJ1-1	NA	CSAQQVNALF	TGCAGTGCCCAACAGGTGAATGCTTTATTT
many	TRBV12-3/TRBV12-4	TRBJ2-3	TRBD2	CASSLDLAGGQSDTQYF	TGTGCCAGCAGTTTAGACCTAGCGGGGGGCCAGTCAGATACGCAGTATTTT
many	TRBV4-1	TRBJ1-3	NA	CASSLTRGNTIYF	TGCGCCAGCAGCCTTACCAGGGGAAACACCATATATTTT
NA	TRBV5-1	TRBJ2-7	NA	CASSARVERRQASGMISYEQYF	TGCGCCAGCAGCGCCCGGGTTGAGAGGAGACAGGCGAGCGGGATGATATCCTACGAGCAGTACTTC
NA	TRBV5-1	TRBJ2-5	TRBD2	CASSLGAGLASETQYF	TGCGCCAGCAGCTTGGGAGCGGGACTAGCGTCAGAGACCCAGTACTTC
many	TRBV27	TRBJ2-5	TRBD1	CASSFWGQGRETQYF	TGTGCCAGCAGTTTCTGGGGACAGGGGCGAGAGACCCAGTACTTC
medium-sized	TRBV6-1	TRBJ1-1	NA	CASSEGVPMNTEAFF	TGTGCCAGCAGTGAGGGGGTCCCTATGAACACTGAAGCTTTCTTT